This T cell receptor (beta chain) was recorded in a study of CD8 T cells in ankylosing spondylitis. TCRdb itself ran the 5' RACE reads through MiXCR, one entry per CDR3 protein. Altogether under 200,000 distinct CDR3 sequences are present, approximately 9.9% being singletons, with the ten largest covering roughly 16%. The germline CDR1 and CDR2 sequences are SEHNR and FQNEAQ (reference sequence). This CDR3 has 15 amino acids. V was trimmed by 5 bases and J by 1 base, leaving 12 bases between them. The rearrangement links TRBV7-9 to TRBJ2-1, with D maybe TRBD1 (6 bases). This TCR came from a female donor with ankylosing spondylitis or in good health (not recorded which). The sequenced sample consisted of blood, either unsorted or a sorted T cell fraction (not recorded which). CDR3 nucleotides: TGTGCCAGCAGCGCTCCAGGGGTTTCCTACAATGAGCAGTTCTTC. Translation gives CASSAPGVSYNEQFF.